This entry describes one T cell receptor beta chain. No cognate antigen has been identified for it. Base-call qualities are not available, and no considerably larger clone is one nucleotide away. Receptor libraries were prepared by PCR. The instrument given in TCRdb is Illumina HiSeq 2500. To normalize quantification of the TCRbeta repertoire, the TCR libraries were built with molecular barcoding that relied on unique molecular identifiers. TCRdb's own reprocessing of the public reads used fastp at Q25 and MiXCR and kept productive beta chains. Each entry is one CDR3 protein sequence, shown with its most common DNA and genes. Across this sample there are approximately 400,000 distinct CDR3 sequences, with approximately 11% seen only once. Roughly 5% of the sample goes to the ten largest clones. These data belong to a study of T-cell reconstitution after alpha-beta-depleted transplantation in children (dated by TCRdb to between 2015 and 2016). As for the study more broadly: Using TCR repertoire profiling, the study quantitatively followed how T-cell immune reconstitution unfolded in children after TCRalphabeta/CD19-depleted allogeneic hematopoietic cell transplantation.

The sequence was collected from a human donor who donated a stem cell graft to a child with acute myeloid leukemia. The material sequenced was PBMCs from the stem cell graft donor, taken from the stem cell graft.

CDR3 sequence: CASSFGDTSETQYF. The nucleotide sequence reads TGCGCCAGCAGCTTTGGGGATACATCGGAGACCCAGTACTTC. The rearranged chain carries TRBV5-1 and TRBJ2-5; no D gene is confidently identified. The CDR3, cysteine through phenylalanine, is 14 amino acids long. The only DNA kept is the CDR3, 42 bases in frame from the first base. The junction carries 13 bases between V and J, which are trimmed by 2 bases and 5 bases respectively. Based on the germline V gene, the CDR1 and CDR2 sequences are SGHRS and YFSETQ. Beyond the CDR3, the reference TRBV5-1 and TRBJ2-5 genes provide the residues; the full variable domain reads: KAGVTQTPRYLIKTRGQQVTLSCSPISGHRSVSWYQQTPGQGLQFLFEYFSETQRNKGNFPGRFSGRQFSNSRSEMNVSTLELGDSALYLCASSFGDTSETQYFGPGTRLLVL.